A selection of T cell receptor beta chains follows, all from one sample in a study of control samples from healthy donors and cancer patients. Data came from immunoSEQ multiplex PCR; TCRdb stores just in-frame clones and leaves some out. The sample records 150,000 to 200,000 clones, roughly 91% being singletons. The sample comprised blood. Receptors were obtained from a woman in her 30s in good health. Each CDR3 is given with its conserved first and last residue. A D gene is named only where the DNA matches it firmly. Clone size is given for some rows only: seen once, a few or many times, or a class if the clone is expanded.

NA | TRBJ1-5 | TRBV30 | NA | CAWSAQGYSNQPQHF | TGTGCCTGGAGTGCACAGGGTTATAGCAATCAGCCCCAGCATTTT
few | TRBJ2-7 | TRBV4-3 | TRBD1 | CASSQEPGQPYEQYF | TGCGCCAGCAGCCAAGAACCGGGACAGCCCTACGAGCAGTACTTC
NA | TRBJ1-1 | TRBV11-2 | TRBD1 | CASSLAPWTGGRTEAFF | TGTGCCAGCAGCTTAGCCCCCTGGACAGGGGGCAGAACTGAAGCTTTCTTT
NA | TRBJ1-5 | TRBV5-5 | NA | CASSFSVGINQPQHF | TGTGCCAGCAGCTTCTCAGTAGGGATCAATCAGCCCCAGCATTTT
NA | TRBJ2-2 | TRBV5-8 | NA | CASRPGQQPLNTGELFF | TGTGCCAGCAGACCGGGACAACAACCCCTGAACACCGGGGAGCTGTTTTTT
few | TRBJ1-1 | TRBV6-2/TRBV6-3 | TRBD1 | CASSYPRTGQNTEAFF | TGTGCCAGCAGTTACCCTAGGACAGGCCAGAACACTGAAGCTTTCTTT
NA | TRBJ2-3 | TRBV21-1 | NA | CASSVHSGTGITDTQYF | TGTGCCAGCAGCGTTCACTCCGGGACAGGGATCACAGATACGCAGTATTTT
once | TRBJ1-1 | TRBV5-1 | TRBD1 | CASSLLQGRGNTEAFF | TGCGCCAGCAGCTTATTACAGGGGAGAGGAAACACTGAAGCTTTCTTT
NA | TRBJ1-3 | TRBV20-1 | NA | CSASPNSGNTIYF | TGCAGTGCCAGTCCAAACTCTGGAAACACCATATATTTT
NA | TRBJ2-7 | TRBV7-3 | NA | CASSLTAGTTEQYF | TGTGCCAGCAGCTTAACGGCGGGAACCACCGAGCAGTACTTC
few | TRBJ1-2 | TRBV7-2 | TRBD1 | CASSLDRGNYGYTF | TGTGCCAGCAGCTTAGACAGGGGAAACTATGGCTACACCTTC
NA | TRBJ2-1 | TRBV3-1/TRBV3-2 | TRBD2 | CASSFRLAGVVNEQFF | TGTGCCAGCAGCTTTCGACTAGCGGGAGTGGTCAATGAGCAGTTCTTC
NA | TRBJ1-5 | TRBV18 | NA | CASSPPGGYSNQPQHF | TGTGCCAGCTCACCACCGGGGGGTTATAGCAATCAGCCCCAGCATTTT
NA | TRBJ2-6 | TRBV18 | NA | CASSPTVSSGANVLTF | TGTGCCAGCTCACCAACAGTTTCCTCTGGGGCCAACGTCCTGACTTTC
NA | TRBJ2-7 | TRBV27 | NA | CASSPRTPRGEQYF | TGTGCCAGCAGTCCCCGAACCCCGCGCGGCGAGCAGTACTTC
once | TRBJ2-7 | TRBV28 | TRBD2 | CASSLGLAGGHEQYF | TGTGCCAGCAGTTTGGGACTAGCGGGAGGGCACGAGCAGTACTTC
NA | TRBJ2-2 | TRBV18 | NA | CASSPERGTGELFF | TGTGCCAGCTCACCAGAGAGGGGCACCGGGGAGCTGTTTTTT